This T cell receptor beta chain was obtained from a study of post-analysis software for immune sequencing data. Whole-study context: Included among the disease courses, which were recorded for the cohort, were relapsing-remitting, secondary progressive and progressive-relapsing multiple sclerosis.

Regarding the study as a whole: Co-batched samples clustered tightly together by F measure. Multiple sclerosis was associated with a significant reduction in normalized Chao1 diversity relative to controls. Compared with controls, patients had more of roughly five TRBV segments, including TRBV5-6, TRBV5-1 and TRBV20-1.

From germline, CDR1 is DFQATT and CDR2 SNEGSKA (reference sequence). The CDR3 has 14 residues. Trimming cost V 6 bases and J 4 bases; bases outside gene matches: 10. cDNA libraries of TCR beta carried unique molecular identifiers. MiXCR, run by TCRdb on the PCR reads, gives a single entry per CDR3 protein. The profile shows approximately 770,000 distinct CDR3 sequences, about 43% of them singletons. To note about this clonotype: Antigen specificity is unknown.

Sequenced: blood. J is TRBJ2-5 and V is TRBV20-1, with 8 bases fitting TRBD1. The clonotype was recovered from a girl aged 10-17 years with multiple sclerosis. The CDR3, as DNA: TGCAGTGCCCCAATCGGGACAGGCAGAGAGACCCAGTACTTC. The encoded protein is CSAPIGTGRETQYF.